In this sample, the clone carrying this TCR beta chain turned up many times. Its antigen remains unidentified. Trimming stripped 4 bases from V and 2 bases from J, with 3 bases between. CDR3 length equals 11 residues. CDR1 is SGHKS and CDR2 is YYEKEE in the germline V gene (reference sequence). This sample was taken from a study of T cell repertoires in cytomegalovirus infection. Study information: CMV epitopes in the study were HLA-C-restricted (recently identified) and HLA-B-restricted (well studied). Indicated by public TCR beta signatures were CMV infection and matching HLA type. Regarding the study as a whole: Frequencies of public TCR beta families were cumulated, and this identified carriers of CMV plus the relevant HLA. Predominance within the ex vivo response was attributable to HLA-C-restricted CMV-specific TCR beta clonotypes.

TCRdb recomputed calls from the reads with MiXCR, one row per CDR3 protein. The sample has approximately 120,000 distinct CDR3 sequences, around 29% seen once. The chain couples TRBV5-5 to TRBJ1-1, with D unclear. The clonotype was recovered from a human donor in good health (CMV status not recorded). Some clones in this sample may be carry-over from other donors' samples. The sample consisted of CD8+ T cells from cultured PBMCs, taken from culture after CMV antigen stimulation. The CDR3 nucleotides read TGTGCCAGCAGCCCTAACACTGAAGCTTTCTTT. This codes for CASSPNTEAFF.